Listed here is a single T cell receptor beta chain. The data originate from a study of T cells in Graves' hyperthyroidism and ophthalmopathy. Stable hyperthyroidism: no ophthalmopathy progression over 18 months of follow-up. Patients aged 18 to 65 had newly diagnosed hyperthyroidism of under 2 months' duration. PBMCs were obtained from 10 ml fresh peripheral blood. Amplified regions were TCR beta CDR3 sequences from RNA transcripts. A first-round RT-PCR of the TCR CDR3 used the HTBI primer set. Via MiXCR, TCRdb re-called the multiplex PCR reads, giving one row per CDR3 protein. The sample has around 340,000 distinct CDR3 sequences, around a sixth seen once. This receptor was identified in a woman aged 45-65 years with Graves' hyperthyroidism. What was sequenced was blood.

CDR3 sequence reads: CASTRGGMQPQHF. The CDR3 coding sequence is TGTGCCAGCACTAGGGGGGGGATGCAGCCCCAGCATTTT. The chain is built from TRBV7-8 and TRBJ1-5; TRBD1 might be the D (6 bases). Germline V gives CDR1 SGHVS, CDR2 FQNEAQ. The CDR3 consists of 13 residues. V was pared by 7 bases and J by 7 bases, with 14 bases between. Full variable domain (rest looked up from reference TRBV7-8 and TRBJ1-5): GAGVSQSPRYKVAKRGQDVALRCDPISGHVSLFWYQQALGQGPEFLTYFQNEAQLDKSGLPSDRFFAERPEGSVSTLKIQRTQQEDSAVYLCASTRGGMQPQHFGDGTRLSIL.